Sequencing of this TCR beta chain was carried out in a study of blood T cell repertoires in COVID-19. Study summary: The origin of the acute and convalescent COVID-19 samples was the United States, Italy and Spain. PBMCs, B-cell-depleted T cells, or T cells provided the cDNA or gDNA that made up the material.

Measured with immunoSEQ multiplex PCR; TCRdb has only the in-frame clones, and not every one. The profile covers about 140,000 clones, with around 80% appearing a single time and 1.5% to 2% taken by the ten largest. V was cut by 8 bases and J by 0 bases, with 8 bases left in between. This CDR3 has 13 amino acids. Recruitment covered about two dozen US areas and drew participants whose ages spanned roughly 18 to 100 years. The study recruited exposed participants who had met a COVID-19 case within 2 weeks before entry. Sequenced material: PBMCs or T cells enriched from blood (not recorded which). This clonotype originated in a woman aged 18-29 years who had been exposed to COVID-19. V is TRBV12-3 or TRBV12-4 and J is TRBJ1-5, with a weak D call TRBD1 (5 bases). The CDR3 loop is CASRQHSNQPQHF. CDR3 nucleotides: TGTGCCAGCCGACAGCATAGCAATCAGCCCCAGCATTTT.